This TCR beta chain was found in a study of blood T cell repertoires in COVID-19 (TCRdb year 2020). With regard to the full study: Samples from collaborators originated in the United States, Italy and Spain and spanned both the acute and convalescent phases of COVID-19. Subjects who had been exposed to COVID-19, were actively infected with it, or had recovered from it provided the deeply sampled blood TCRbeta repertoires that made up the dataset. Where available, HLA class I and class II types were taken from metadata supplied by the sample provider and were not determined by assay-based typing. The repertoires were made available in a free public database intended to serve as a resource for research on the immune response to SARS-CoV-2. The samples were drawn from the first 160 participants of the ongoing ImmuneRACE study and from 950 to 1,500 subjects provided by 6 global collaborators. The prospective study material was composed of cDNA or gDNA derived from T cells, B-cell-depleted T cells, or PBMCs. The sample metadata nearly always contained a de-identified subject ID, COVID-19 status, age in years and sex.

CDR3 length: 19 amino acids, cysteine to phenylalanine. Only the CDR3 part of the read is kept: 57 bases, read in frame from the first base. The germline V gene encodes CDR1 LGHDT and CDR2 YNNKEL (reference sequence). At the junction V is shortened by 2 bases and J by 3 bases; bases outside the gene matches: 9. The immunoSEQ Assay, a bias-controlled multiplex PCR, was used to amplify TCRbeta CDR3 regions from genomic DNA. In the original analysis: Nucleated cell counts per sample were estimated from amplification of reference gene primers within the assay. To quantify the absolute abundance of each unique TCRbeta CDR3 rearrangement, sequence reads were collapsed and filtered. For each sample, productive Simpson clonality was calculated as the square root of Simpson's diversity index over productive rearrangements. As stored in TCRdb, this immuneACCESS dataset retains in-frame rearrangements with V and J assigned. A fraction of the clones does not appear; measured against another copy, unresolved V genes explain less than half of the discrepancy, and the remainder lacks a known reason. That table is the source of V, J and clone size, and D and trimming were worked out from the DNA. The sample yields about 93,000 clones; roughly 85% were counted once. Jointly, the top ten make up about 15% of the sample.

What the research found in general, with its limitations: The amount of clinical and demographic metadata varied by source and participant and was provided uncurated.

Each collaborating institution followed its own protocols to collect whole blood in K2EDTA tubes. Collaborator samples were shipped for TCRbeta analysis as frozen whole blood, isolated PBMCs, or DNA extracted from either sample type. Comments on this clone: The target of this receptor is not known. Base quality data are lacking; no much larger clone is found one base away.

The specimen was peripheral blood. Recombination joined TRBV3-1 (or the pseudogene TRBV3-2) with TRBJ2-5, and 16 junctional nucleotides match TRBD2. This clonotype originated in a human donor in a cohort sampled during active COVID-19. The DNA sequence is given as TGTGCCAGCAGCCAACCTACCGGGACTAGCGGGGGGGCGAAAGAGACCCAGTACTTC. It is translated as CASSQPTGTSGGAKETQYF.